This is a list of T cell receptor beta chains from one sample in a study of blood T cell repertoires in COVID-19. Generated by immunoSEQ multiplex PCR, the TCRdb table keeps only in-frame clones and is missing some. The sample lists 66,000 or so clones; around 80% were seen once. Input material: peripheral blood. These receptors were taken from a human donor in a cohort sampled during active COVID-19. Both conserved end residues are trimmed from each CDR3. D genes are given only for firm matches.

ASSLSGSGLAEQY TRBV7-8 13 TRBJ2-7 TRBD2
ASSTLSRDRTGELF TRBV21-1 14 TRBJ2-2 .
ASSQDAGLAGSYNEQF TRBV4-2 16 TRBJ2-1 TRBD2
ASITSGRPLFRDEQY TRBV4-1 15 TRBJ2-7 TRBD2
ASTYTRGQY TRBV27 9 TRBJ2-7 .
ATSRGGGSGGELF TRBV15 13 TRBJ2-2 .
ASSLTSGNNEQF TRBV7-9 12 TRBJ2-1 TRBD2
ASSLAGGPPEQF TRBV6-5 12 TRBJ2-1 TRBD2
ASTPIDQGGPYEQY TRBV6-2/TRBV6-3 14 TRBJ2-7 .
ASSYSIRDKNIQY TRBV6-5 13 TRBJ2-4 .
ASSSGRGAHGYT TRBV7-2 12 TRBJ1-2 .
ASSPRWGENIQY TRBV7-9 12 TRBJ2-4 .
ASSGTGSSNQPQH TRBV2 13 TRBJ1-5 TRBD1
ASSSQQGSSGANVLT TRBV6-2/TRBV6-3 15 TRBJ2-6 .
ASSPPGREGYT TRBV18 11 TRBJ1-2 .
ASSKGGGVLNQPQH TRBV21-1 14 TRBJ1-5 .
ASSRGLAGRTDTQY TRBV11-3 14 TRBJ2-3 TRBD2
ASRPNSGNTIY TRBV27 11 TRBJ1-3 .
ASSPGTGGTNTEAF TRBV18 14 TRBJ1-1 TRBD1
ASTLTEPNTGELF TRBV2 13 TRBJ2-2 .
ASSLQVNEKLF TRBV7-9 11 TRBJ1-4 .
ATSAVPLKREGVTDTQY TRBV24-1 17 TRBJ2-3 TRBD2
SVVLGNTEAF TRBV29-1 10 TRBJ1-1 .
ASSNRDRGIRAPLH TRBV19 14 TRBJ1-6 TRBD1
ASSRSTGPNTEAF TRBV6-6 13 TRBJ1-1 TRBD1
ASSLSGGSHNEQF TRBV5-1 13 TRBJ2-1 TRBD2
ASSPKHLDSWGYEQY TRBV3-1/TRBV3-2 15 TRBJ2-7 .
ASSPSGRGETQY TRBV7-2 12 TRBJ2-5 TRBD2
ASSYSGQETQY TRBV12-3/TRBV12-4 11 TRBJ2-5 .
ATSRAGSFSYEQY TRBV15 13 TRBJ2-7 .
ASSEVGSGIGYT TRBV6-1 12 TRBJ1-2 .
ASSPRGRRSGANVLT TRBV19 15 TRBJ2-6 .
ASLVGSSTDTQY TRBV5-6 12 TRBJ2-3 .
ASSLGQDYNSPLH TRBV18 13 TRBJ1-6 .
ASSGAGGKWEQY TRBV25-1 12 TRBJ2-7 TRBD1